This entry is about one T cell receptor beta chain. Assay: immunoSEQ multiplex PCR; the TCRdb copy retains only in-frame clones and omits some. The table records around 64,000 clones, 89% of them present only once. These data belong to a study of control samples from healthy donors and cancer patients. In germline, CDR1 is SNHLY, CDR2 FYNNEI. V was cut by 6 bases and J by 6 bases, with 13 bases left in between. CDR3 size: 13 residues. The sample comprised PBMCs. The chain joins TRBV2 to TRBJ2-3, with a possible D match to TRBD2 (7 bases). This receptor was taken from a man aged 55-75 years with colorectal cancer. CDR3 region: CASRGGAPDTQYF. CDR3 nucleotide sequence: TGTGCCAGCAGGGGGGGGGCCCCGGATACGCAGTATTTT.